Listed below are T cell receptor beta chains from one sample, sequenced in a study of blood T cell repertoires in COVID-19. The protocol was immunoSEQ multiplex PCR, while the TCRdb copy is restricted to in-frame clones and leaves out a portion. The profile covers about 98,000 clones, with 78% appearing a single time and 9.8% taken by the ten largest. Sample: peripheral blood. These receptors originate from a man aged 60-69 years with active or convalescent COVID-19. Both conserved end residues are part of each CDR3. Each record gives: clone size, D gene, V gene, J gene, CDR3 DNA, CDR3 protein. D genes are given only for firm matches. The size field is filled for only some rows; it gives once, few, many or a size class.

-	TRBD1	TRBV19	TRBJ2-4	TGTGCCAATCGGAGCGAGGGACAGGGAAACATTCAGTACTTC	CANRSEGQGNIQYF
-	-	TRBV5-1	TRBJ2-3	TGCGCCAGCAAGAGTACAGATACGCAGTATTTT	CASKSTDTQYF
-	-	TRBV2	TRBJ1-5	TGTGCCAGCAGCACGACAGATAGCAATCAGCCCCAGCATTTT	CASSTTDSNQPQHF
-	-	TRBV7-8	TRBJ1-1	TGTGCCAGCCTGAGAGAGATTAACACTGAAGCTTTCTTT	CASLREINTEAFF
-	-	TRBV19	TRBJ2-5	TGTGCCAGCCGACGCGGTTTGGGTGAGACCCAGTACTTC	CASRRGLGETQYF
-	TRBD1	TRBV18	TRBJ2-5	TGTGCCAGCTCACAATCCCAGGGGGCGGAGGAGACCCAGTACTTC	CASSQSQGAEETQYF
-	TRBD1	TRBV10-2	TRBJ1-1	TGCGCCAGCAGTGAACAGGGGTGGTCTGAAGCTTTCTTT	CASSEQGWSEAFF
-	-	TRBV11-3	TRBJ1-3	TGTGCCAGCAGCTTGAGGACAGACTTTTCTGGAAACACCATATATTTT	CASSLRTDFSGNTIYF
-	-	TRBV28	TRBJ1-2	TGTGCCAGCAGTTTAGGTGTCTCCTGGCGGGTCTATGGCTACACCTTC	CASSLGVSWRVYGYTF
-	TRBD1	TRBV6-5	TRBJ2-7	TGTGCCAGCAGTTACCGGACAGGGCGGTCCTACGAGCAGTACTTC	CASSYRTGRSYEQYF
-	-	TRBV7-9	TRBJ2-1	TGTGCCAGCAGCTTCTTCCTAGATTACAATGAGCAGTTCTTC	CASSFFLDYNEQFF
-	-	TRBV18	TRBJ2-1	TGTGCCAGCTCACCTGACTTAATCTACAATGAGCAGTTCTTC	CASSPDLIYNEQFF
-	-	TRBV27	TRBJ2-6	TGTGCCAGCAGTTTTTGGCTTTCTGGGGCCAACGTCCTGACTTTC	CASSFWLSGANVLTF
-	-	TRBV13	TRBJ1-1	TGTGCCAGCAGCCCACCAGTTCGCATGAACACTGAAGCTTTCTTT	CASSPPVRMNTEAFF
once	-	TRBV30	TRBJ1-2	TGTGCCTGGAACAGAGCCTATGGCTACACCTTC	CAWNRAYGYTF
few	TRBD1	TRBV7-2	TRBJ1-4	TGTGCCAGCAGCTCGAGGACAGGGAGTGCCGCTAATGAAAAACTGTTTTTT	CASSSRTGSAANEKLFF
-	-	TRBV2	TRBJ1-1	TGTGCCAGGGGGGCCAGGGTAACTGAAGCTTTCTTT	CARGARVTEAFF
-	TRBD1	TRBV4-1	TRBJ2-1	TGCGCCAGCAGCCAAGATCACACAGGGGTAGGTGAGCAGTTCTTC	CASSQDHTGVGEQFF
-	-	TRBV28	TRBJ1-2	TGTGCCAGCAGTTTACGACAGGATAACTATGGCTACACCTTC	CASSLRQDNYGYTF
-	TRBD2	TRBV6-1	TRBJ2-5	TGTGCCAGCAGTGAAGGTCGCCAGGGAGGGCGGGACCAGTACTTC	CASSEGRQGGRDQYF
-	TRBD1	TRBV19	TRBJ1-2	TGTGCCAGTGCGGAGGGGGCGAGTGGCTACACCTTC	CASAEGASGYTF
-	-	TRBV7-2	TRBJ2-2	TGTGCCAGCAGCCCTGGGCCAAGAACCACCGGGGAGCTGTTTTTT	CASSPGPRTTGELFF
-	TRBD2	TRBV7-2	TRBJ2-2	TGTGCCAGCAGCTTATTAGCTAGCGGGCACACCGGGGAGCTGTTTTTT	CASSLLASGHTGELFF
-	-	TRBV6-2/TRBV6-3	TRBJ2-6	TGTGCCAGCAGTTACCAGGACAGCTCTGGGGCCAACGTCCTGACTTTC	CASSYQDSSGANVLTF
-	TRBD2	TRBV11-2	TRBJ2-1	TGTGCCAGCAGCCCCCCGGGGGGACCCTACAATGAGCAGTTCTTC	CASSPPGGPYNEQFF
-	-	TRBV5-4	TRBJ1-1	TGTGCCAGCAGCTTGCAGAAGAACACTGAAGCTTTCTTT	CASSLQKNTEAFF
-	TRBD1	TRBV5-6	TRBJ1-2	TGTGCCAGCAGCTTGTTTGGACAGGGGAACTATGGCTACACCTTC	CASSLFGQGNYGYTF
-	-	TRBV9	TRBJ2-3	TGTGCCAGCAGCGAGCGACTAGGCACAGATACGCAGTATTTT	CASSERLGTDTQYF
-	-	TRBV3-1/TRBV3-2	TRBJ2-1	TGTGCCAGCAGCCAACGGTGGGGCTCCTATGAGCAGTTCTTC	CASSQRWGSYEQFF
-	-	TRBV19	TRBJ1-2	TGTGCCAGTACGAATAGCGGGGGGCGCGACTATGGCTACACCTTC	CASTNSGGRDYGYTF
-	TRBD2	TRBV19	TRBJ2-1	TGTGCCAGTTCTACTAGCGGGTACAATGAGCAGTTCTTC	CASSTSGYNEQFF
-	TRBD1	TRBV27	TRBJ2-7	TGTGCCAGCAGTCTAAAGGGAGGGACAGGGGTCGCCTACGAGCAGTACTTC	CASSLKGGTGVAYEQYF
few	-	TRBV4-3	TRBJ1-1	TGCGCCAGCAGCCCTCACCCCGTTGGAGGGACTGAAGCTTTCTTT	CASSPHPVGGTEAFF
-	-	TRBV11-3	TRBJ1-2	TGTGCCAGCAGCTACGCAGTAAACTATGGCTACACCTTC	CASSYAVNYGYTF
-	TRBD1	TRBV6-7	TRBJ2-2	TGTGCCAGCAGTTCCCTCGGGACAGGGAAGGACACCGGGGAGCTGTTTTTT	CASSSLGTGKDTGELFF
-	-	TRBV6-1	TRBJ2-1	TGTGCCAGCAGTGAACTTGGACAGATCTCCTACAATGAGCAGTTCTTC	CASSELGQISYNEQFF
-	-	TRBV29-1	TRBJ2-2	TGCAGCGTTCGCGGGACCGCAGCCAACACCGGGGAGCTGTTTTTT	CSVRGTAANTGELFF
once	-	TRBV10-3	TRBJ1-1	TGTGCCGTAAAACAGGGAAGGACTGAAGCTTTCTTT	CAVKQGRTEAFF
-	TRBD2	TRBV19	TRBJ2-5	TGTGCCAGTAGTATGGTAGCGGGGGGACCAGAAGAGACCCAGTACTTC	CASSMVAGGPEETQYF
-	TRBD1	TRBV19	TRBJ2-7	TGTGCCAGTAGTATAGCCGGGACAGGGTTCCACGAGCAGTACTTC	CASSIAGTGFHEQYF
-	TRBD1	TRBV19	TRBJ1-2	TGTGCCAGTAGTAATCCGGGACAGGGGTTCTATGGCTACACCTTC	CASSNPGQGFYGYTF
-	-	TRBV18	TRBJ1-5	TGTGCCAGCTCACCTGGGGGGATGGGTCAGCCCCAGCATTTT	CASSPGGMGQPQHF
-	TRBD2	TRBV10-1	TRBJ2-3	TGCGCCAGCAGTGATGCTAGCGGGAGGGGAACGCAGTATTTT	CASSDASGRGTQYF
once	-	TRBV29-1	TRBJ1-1	TGCAGCGTTGAACGGGGGAATGCGAACACTGAAGCTTTCTTT	CSVERGNANTEAFF
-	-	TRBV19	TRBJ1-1	TGTGCCAGTAGTAACCCGGGGGGGCAGGACACTGAAGCTTTCTTT	CASSNPGGQDTEAFF
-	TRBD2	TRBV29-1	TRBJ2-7	TGCAGCGTTGATCGTCGAGCTAGCGGCTCCTACGAGCAGTACTTC	CSVDRRASGSYEQYF